Ten or more counts support the clone carrying this TCR beta chain. This record comes from a study of blood T cell repertoires in COVID-19. Turning to the study itself: Acute and convalescent COVID-19 specimens originated in the United States, Italy and Spain. The analysed material was cDNA or gDNA that came from T cells, B-cell-depleted T cells, or PBMCs.

V was shortened by 5 bases and J by 8 bases, with 11 bases between the two germline ends. This CDR3 has 12 amino acids. The germline V gene has CDR1 KGHDR and CDR2 SFDVKD. Authors' processing steps: Amplification from reference gene primers served as the basis for estimated nucleated cell counts. Libraries were prepared by immunoSEQ multiplex PCR; TCRdb keeps only in-frame clonotypes and omits some of them. From that table come the V and J calls and clone size; the DNA was used to work out D and trimming. Of about 190,000 clones in the sample, around 80% were seen once. The J gene is TRBJ1-2, the V gene TRBV24-1; D unresolved. The TCR was taken from an elderly woman with active or convalescent COVID-19. Sequencing used peripheral blood. CDR3 residues: CATSVSSGGYTF. The CDR3 DNA reads as TGTGCCACCAGTGTGTCCAGCGGAGGCTACACCTTC.